The 27 T cell receptor beta chains listed next were all sequenced from one sample in a study of T cells in Graves' hyperthyroidism and ophthalmopathy. RNA transcripts gave rise to amplified TCR beta CDR3 regions. TCR CDR3 regions were first amplified by RT-PCR with HTBI primers. TCRdb used MiXCR to reprocess the multiplex PCR reads, holding one entry per CDR3 protein. The sample has around 620,000 distinct CDR3 sequences; roughly 17% are singletons. The sample comprised blood. All receptors come from a woman aged 30 to 39 with Graves' hyperthyroidism.

This clonotype was detected only once. The chain links TRBV29-1 to TRBJ1-2; D is unclear. V lost 2 bases and J 3 bases, leaving 13 bases between the germline ends. The germline CDR1 and CDR2 sequences are SQVTM and ANQGSEA. The CDR3 is 14 amino acids. The CDR3 bases are TGCAGCGTTGAATCTGGGCTGCGGGACTATGGCTACACCTTC. Its protein is CSVESGLRDYGYTF.

The chain uses TRBV18 and TRBJ2-1; 8 bases line up with TRBD2. After removal of 3 bases from V and 9 bases from J, the junction contained 4 bases not matched to a gene. The CDR3 contains 13 residues. CDR1 and CDR2 from the germline V gene are KGHSH and LQKENI. CDR3 residues: CASSPSSGAEQFF. The CDR3, as DNA: TGTGCCAGCTCACCTAGTAGCGGGGCTGAGCAGTTCTTC.

This chain joins TRBV28 and TRBJ2-7; 9 bases line up with TRBD2. The CDR3 is made up of 17 amino acids. V shed 0 bases, J shed 0 bases, and the junction held 6 bases outside the gene matches. Germline CDR1 reads MDHEN; CDR2 reads SYDVKM. CDR3 in amino acids: CASSLWLAGDSSYEQYF. The CDR3 DNA follows: TGTGCCAGCAGTTTATGGTTAGCGGGGGACAGCTCCTACGAGCAGTACTTC.

Ten or more counts support this clonotype. The V call is TRBV7-2, the J call TRBJ2-3, with TRBD2 identical over 7 bases. With V trimmed by 5 bases and J by 5 bases, 13 bases remained unmatched. Germline-derived CDR1 and CDR2 are SGHTA and FQGNSA. The CDR3 extends over 16 amino acids. The CDR3 sequence is CASSPQPGRRGDTQYF. Written as DNA, the CDR3 is TGTGCCAGCAGCCCCCAACCCGGGAGGCGAGGAGATACGCAGTATTTT.

There are many counts of this clonotype. DNA of the CDR3: TGTGCCAGCAGCCAAGTGTGGATCAGCGGCCAAGAGACCCAGTACTTC. It codes for CASSQVWISGQETQYF. The chain is built from TRBV3-1 and TRBJ2-5; weak D call: TRBD2 (5 bases). The CDR3 sequence is 16 residues long. Germline V lookup: CDR1 LGHDT, CDR2 YNNKEL (reference sequence). The ends were cut back, 1 base at V and 1 base at J, with 13 bases in the middle.

This chain joins TRBV9 and TRBJ2-7, with TRBD2 identical over 13 bases. This CDR3 is 16 amino acids long. CDR1 is SGDLS and CDR2 is YYNGEE in the germline V gene. V was clipped by 4 bases and J by 6 bases; unmatched bases: 10. Written as DNA, the CDR3 is TGTGCCAGCAGCAGAGAACCGGGACTAGCGGGATCCGAGCAGTACTTC. This gives the protein CASSREPGLAGSEQYF.

This chain connects TRBV10-3 to TRBJ1-4; D possibly corresponds to TRBD1 (6 bases). This CDR3 has 15 residues. V was trimmed by 4 bases and J by 4 bases, leaving 13 bases between them. Germline V gives CDR1 ENHRY, CDR2 SYGVKD. CDR3 loop: CAISADGGGNEKLFF. The CDR3 DNA reads TGTGCCATCAGTGCTGACGGAGGGGGTAATGAAAAACTGTTTTTT.

The chain links TRBV28 to TRBJ1-5; 7 bases are shared with TRBD1. The CDR3 has 13 amino acids. V lost 6 bases, J lost 7 bases, and 6 bases stayed unmatched. In germline, CDR1 is MDHEN, CDR2 SYDVKM. For the CDR3, the DNA is TGTGCCAGCAGGGGGACAGCGGGACAGCCCCAGCATTTT. Its translation is CASRGTAGQPQHF.

This clonotype has ten or more counts. V and J are TRBV12-3 or TRBV12-4 and TRBJ2-5; D is unclear. This CDR3 is 14 amino acids long. Trimming removed 7 bases at V and 3 bases at J, with 15 bases between. The CDR3 DNA sequence: TGTGCCAGCACCGTCCGGGCCTCAAAAGAGACCCAGTACTTC. Translation gives CASTVRASKETQYF.

This clonotype occurred many times. The gene calls are TRBV12-3 or TRBV12-4 and TRBJ2-1, with 9 bases identical to TRBD2. The junction had 8 bases not matched to a gene; V was cut back by 10 bases and J by 7 bases. The CDR3 totals 13 residues. This CDR3 reads CATNSGRENEQFF. The CDR3 DNA reads TGTGCCACAAATAGCGGGAGAGAGAATGAGCAGTTCTTC.

This clonotype has ten or more counts. The rearrangement uses TRBV6-2 or TRBV6-3 and TRBJ2-1; D not resolved. The CDR3 has 13 amino acids. Germline values: CDR1 MNHEY, CDR2 SVGEGT. The germline V and J ends were trimmed by 6 bases and 4 bases, with 10 bases remaining between them. The CDR3 reads CASSYTVYNEQFF. DNA of the CDR3: TGTGCCAGCAGCTATACAGTTTACAATGAGCAGTTCTTC.

This clonotype has at least ten counts. The chain uses TRBV6-1 and TRBJ1-6; possible D gene TRBD1, 5 bases. The V end was cut by 7 bases, the J end by 4 bases, with 14 bases between. The CDR3 consists of 15 residues. Germline CDR1 and CDR2: MNHNS and SASEGT. This CDR3 reads CASTPLEGYNSPLHF. The CDR3 DNA reads TGTGCCAGCACCCCGCTGGAGGGGTATAATTCACCCCTCCACTTT.

This clonotype came up many times. The chain joins TRBV11-3 to TRBJ2-5, with D unclear. Trimming removed 2 bases at V and 4 bases at J, with 11 bases between. Germline values: CDR1 SGHNT, CDR2 YENEEA. The CDR3 loop spans 14 amino acids. Here the CDR3 DNA reads TGTGCCAGCAGCTTACGCAGTGTCCCAGAGACCCAGTACTTC. It codes for CASSLRSVPETQYF. The full variable domain, in which reference TRBV11-3 and TRBJ2-5 provide the parts outside the CDR3, is EAGVVQSPRYKIIEKKQPVAFWCNPISGHNTLYWYLQNLGQGPELLIRYENEEAVDDSQLPKDRFSAERLKGVDSTLKIQPAELGDSAVYLCASSLRSVPETQYFGPGTRLLVL.

This clonotype was picked up a small number of times. The chain is built from TRBV19 and TRBJ2-7; TRBD1 matches at 11 bases. With 3 bases clipped from V and 7 bases from J, the junction kept 5 bases outside the gene matches. Germline assignment: CDR1 LNHDA and CDR2 SQIVND (reference sequence). The CDR3 runs 14 residues. This CDR3 reads CASSIGTGGWEQYF. In nucleotides, the CDR3 is TGTGCCAGTAGTATCGGGACAGGGGGATGGGAGCAGTACTTC.

The chain recombines TRBV2 with TRBJ2-5; possible D gene TRBD2, 5 bases. The length of the CDR3 is 15 residues. The V and J ends lost 3 bases and 2 bases respectively, with 13 bases between them. Germline CDR1 and CDR2: SNHLY and FYNNEI. Here the CDR3 reads CASSEAGNYQETQYF. CDR3 DNA: TGTGCCAGCAGTGAGGCCGGGAATTATCAAGAGACCCAGTACTTC.

This clonotype showed up just a few times. This chain links TRBV7-9 with TRBJ2-2; D unresolved. This CDR3 contains 14 residues. V lost 4 bases to trimming and J lost 4 bases, with 10 bases between them. Germline CDR1 SEHNR, CDR2 FQNEAQ (reference sequence). The CDR3, as DNA: TGTGCCAGCAGCTCATTTAGCAGCACCGGGGAGCTGTTTTTT. This codes for CASSSFSSTGELFF.

This chain connects TRBV28 to TRBJ2-1; possibly TRBD2 for D (6 bases). The CDR3 contains 16 residues. V lost 6 bases, J lost 1 base, and 16 bases lay in between. Germline V lookup: CDR1 MDHEN, CDR2 SYDVKM. DNA of the CDR3: TGTGCCAGCAGCCCAACTGGAGGGTGGTCCTACAATGAGCAGTTCTTC. Amino acid sequence: CASSPTGGWSYNEQFF.

This clonotype was seen many times. The chain links TRBV10-3 to TRBJ2-7; D not certain. CDR3 length: 13 residues. From germline, CDR1 is ENHRY and CDR2 SYGVKD. Trimming took off 2 bases at V and 3 bases at J, with 8 bases between the two ends. The CDR3 nucleotides read TGTGCCATCAGTGAGGACGGCTACTACGAGCAGTACTTC. Its translation is CAISEDGYYEQYF.

This clonotype came up many times. The chain combines TRBV12-3 or TRBV12-4 with TRBJ1-3, with 7 bases identical to TRBD1. V was clipped by 4 bases and J by 2 bases; unmatched bases: 2. The CDR3 runs to 14 residues. For the CDR3, the DNA is TGTGCCAGCAGTTCAACAGGGGCTGGAAACACCATATATTTT. Translated: CASSSTGAGNTIYF.

This clonotype appeared a few times. The chain couples TRBV20-1 to TRBJ2-5; D not certain. Germline V gene data show CDR1 as DFQATT and CDR2 as SNEGSKA (reference sequence). V was cut by 1 base and J by 0 bases, with 9 bases left in between. This CDR3 contains 14 residues. The CDR3 nucleotides are TGCAGTGCTAGAGGGTACTTAAACCAAGAGACCCAGTACTTC. Translation gives CSARGYLNQETQYF.

This clonotype has more than one count but fewer than ten. The gene calls are TRBV14 and TRBJ2-1; D call uncertain. Trimming pared 0 bases from V and 4 bases from J, leaving 7 bases between. The CDR3 consists of 14 residues. Germline CDR1 is SGHDN and CDR2 is FVKESK. This CDR3 reads CASSQEMSYNEQFF. CDR3 sequence (DNA): TGTGCCAGCAGCCAAGAAATGTCTTACAATGAGCAGTTCTTC.

The sample holds many counts of this clonotype. This chain uses TRBV6-1 with TRBJ1-2; possibly TRBD1 for D (6 bases). There are 14 residues in the CDR3. The ends were cut back, 6 bases at V and 4 bases at J, with 15 bases in the middle. Germline CDR1 is MNHNS and CDR2 is SASEGT. The CDR3 loop is CASRKDSNRYGYTF. The CDR3 DNA reads TGTGCCAGCAGGAAGGACAGCAACCGCTATGGCTACACCTTC.

At least ten counts were recorded for this clonotype. V usage is TRBV12-3 or TRBV12-4 and J usage is TRBJ2-7, with TRBD2 identical over 9 bases. This CDR3 has 16 amino acids. Trimming cost V 5 bases and J 4 bases; bases outside gene matches: 12. In nucleotides, the CDR3 is TGTGCCAGCAGTCAACTCGGGGCGACTAGCGGATACGAGCAGTACTTC. It codes for CASSQLGATSGYEQYF.

V is TRBV19 and J is TRBJ1-4, with 9 bases aligning to TRBD1. Looked up from germline, CDR1 is LNHDA and CDR2 is SQIVND (reference sequence). V was clipped by 6 bases and J by 4 bases; unmatched bases: 12. The CDR3 runs 17 residues. CDR3 in amino acids: CASRNPGQGLFNEKLFF. The CDR3 nucleotides are TGTGCCAGTAGGAATCCGGGACAGGGCCTTTTTAATGAAAAACTGTTTTTT.

This clonotype was recorded many times. The chain combines TRBV28 with TRBJ1-5; D ambiguous. CDR3 size: 12 residues. Germline V lookup: CDR1 MDHEN, CDR2 SYDVKM. The ends were cut back, 6 bases at V and 0 bases at J, with 3 bases in the middle. In nucleotides, the CDR3 is TGTGCCAGCAGATCTAGCAATCAGCCCCAGCATTTT. It yields the protein CASRSSNQPQHF.

The sample holds a few counts of this clonotype. The chain couples TRBV20-1 to TRBJ2-1; 9 nucleotides line up with TRBD2. This CDR3 has 20 residues. Germline V gene data show CDR1 as DFQATT and CDR2 as SNEGSKA (reference sequence). Unmatched junction bases numbered 15, after V lost 0 bases and J lost 0 bases. The DNA of the CDR3 is TGCAGTGCTAGAGAGCTAGTAAGGGGCGCTAGCGGGAACTCCTACAATGAGCAGTTCTTC. This encodes CSARELVRGASGNSYNEQFF.

This clonotype was observed many times. The chain carries TRBV28 and TRBJ1-4; D may be TRBD1 (5 bases). V was trimmed by 4 bases and J by 0 bases, leaving 15 bases between them. Germline loops: CDR1 MDHEN, CDR2 SYDVKM. CDR3 length: 17 residues. The CDR3 nucleotides read TGTGCCAGCAGTTCATCCGGGACGCCTGCAACTAATGAAAAACTGTTTTTT. Residues: CASSSSGTPATNEKLFF. Supplemented by reference TRBV28 and TRBJ1-4, the full variable domain reads DVKVTQSSRYLVKRTGEKVFLECVQDMDHENMFWYRQDPGLGLRLIYFSYDVKMKEKGDIPEGYSVSREKKERFSLILESASTNQTSMYLCASSSSGTPATNEKLFFGSGTQLSVL.